Shown below are 20 T cell receptor beta chains from a single sample sequenced in a study of PD-1 blockade in classical Hodgkin lymphoma. Using immunoSEQ multiplex PCR, the repertoire was profiled, and TCRdb retains in-frame clones only, with some absent. The table lists 90,000 to 100,000 clones, roughly 90% of them singletons. Every patient relapsed after autologous stem cell transplantation, and brentuximab vedotin exposure varied. This sample comprised peripheral blood mononuclear cells (PBMCs), obtained at baseline. All receptors derive from a human donor with classical Hodgkin lymphoma.

V is TRBV6-1 and J is TRBJ2-2; D may correspond to TRBD1 or TRBD2 (5 bases each). V was pared by 2 bases and J by 2 bases, with 9 bases between. Per germline, CDR1 MNHNS and CDR2 SASEGT. This CDR3 comprises 15 residues. The CDR3: CASSEMGRNTGELFF. The DNA for the CDR3 is TGTGCCAGCAGTGAAATGGGACGCAACACCGGGGAGCTGTTTTTT.

The chain uses TRBV28 and TRBJ2-1, with no clear D. The CDR3 length is 14 residues. V was cut by 5 bases and J by 3 bases, with 11 bases left in between. The V gene's germline CDR1 is MDHEN and CDR2 SYDVKM. CDR3 DNA sequence: TGTGCCAGCAGTAAAGATCCATACTACAATGAGCAGTTCTTC. Translated: CASSKDPYYNEQFF.

The rearrangement uses TRBV9 and TRBJ2-7; D is ambiguous. Germline CDR1 reads SGDLS; CDR2 reads YYNGEE. Trimming shortened V by 3 bases and J by 3 bases, and 13 bases separated the two germline ends. This CDR3 is 14 amino acids long. CDR3 DNA: TGTGCCAGCAGCGATCCAAGGGTGGGCTACGAGCAGTACTTC. It encodes CASSDPRVGYEQYF.

The V and J genes are TRBV9 and TRBJ1-2, with no clear D. V lost 0 bases and J lost 6, with 6 bases in between. CDR3 length: 12 amino acids. Germline V gene lookup returns CDR1 SGDLS and CDR2 YYNGEE. This chain's CDR3 is CASSVGPDGYTF. CDR3 in DNA: TGTGCCAGCAGCGTAGGCCCTGATGGCTACACCTTC.

This chain links TRBV19 with TRBJ2-5, with TRBD1 matching 8 bases. The CDR3 runs 15 residues. CDR1 is LNHDA and CDR2 is SQIVND in the germline V gene (reference sequence). With 5 bases clipped from V and 5 bases from J, the junction kept 10 bases outside the gene matches. The CDR3 DNA reads TGTGCCAGTAGTGGGCGACAGGGGTCAACGGAGACCCAGTACTTC. Encoded protein: CASSGRQGSTETQYF.

The genes are TRBV27 and TRBJ1-2, with D maybe TRBD1 (5 bases). The CDR3 extends over 14 amino acids. V lost 3 bases and J 8 bases, leaving 16 bases between the germline ends. Germline-derived CDR1 and CDR2 are MNHEY and SMNVEV (reference sequence). The CDR3 DNA reads as TGTGCCAGCAGTTTTTCTCCGGGGCTGGGGGGCTACACCTTC. Protein: CASSFSPGLGGYTF.

The rearrangement uses TRBV6-1 and TRBJ2-2; D remains unclear. This CDR3 region has 13 residues. Trimming took off 3 bases at V and 3 bases at J, with 5 bases between the two ends. In germline, CDR1 is MNHNS, CDR2 SASEGT. CDR3 in DNA: TGTGCCAGCAGTGACAGGTACACCGGGGAGCTGTTTTTT. Translation: CASSDRYTGELFF.

The CDR3 DNA reads as TGTGCCAGCAGCTTAAGAGGTGGAGGGAACACCGGGGAGCTGTTTTTT. This encodes CASSLRGGGNTGELFF. The chain carries TRBV7-3 and TRBJ2-2; D is perhaps TRBD2 (5 bases). V lost 1 base and J 1 base, leaving 10 bases between the germline ends. The germline gives CDR1 SGHTA, CDR2 FQGTGA. The CDR3 covers 16 residues. Filled out from reference TRBV7-3 and TRBJ2-2, the complete variable domain reads GAGVSQTPSNKVTEKGKYVELRCDPISGHTALYWYRQSLGQGPEFLIYFQGTGAADDSGLPNDRFFAVRPEGSVSTLKIQRTERGDSAVYLCASSLRGGGNTGELFFGEGSRLTVL.

This clone has a single count. The chain carries TRBV19 and TRBJ2-1; perhaps TRBD1 as D (5 bases). CDR3 length: 12 residues. V gave up 5 bases and J gave up 14 bases, with 16 bases separating them. Germline CDR1 LNHDA, CDR2 SQIVND (reference sequence). The CDR3 nucleotides are TGTGCCAGTAGTTTGTATGGGGCAGAAAAGTTCTTC. Translating it yields CASSLYGAEKFF.

This chain links TRBV6-1 with TRBJ2-7; D might be TRBD1 (6 bases). Between the trimmed V and J ends, which lost 4 bases and 4 bases, there was a span of 11 bases. The length of the CDR3 is 13 residues. Germline V lookup: CDR1 MNHNS, CDR2 SASEGT. Here the CDR3 DNA reads TGTGCCAGCAGTGCCGGGACAACTTACGAGCAGTACTTC. Its protein product is CASSAGTTYEQYF.

The chain links TRBV7-3 to TRBJ1-1, with 7 bases that match TRBD1. The junction had 8 bases not matched to a gene; V was cut back by 1 base and J by 3 bases. This CDR3 has 16 residues. Germline V gene sequence: CDR1 SGHTA, CDR2 FQGTGA. CDR3 protein: CASSLRGDSGYTEAFF. As DNA, the CDR3 is TGTGCCAGCAGCTTAAGGGGGGACAGCGGCTACACTGAAGCTTTCTTT.

This clone appeared once. The chain carries TRBV11-2 and TRBJ2-7, with TRBD2 matching over 9 bases. V lost 3 bases, J lost 7 bases, and 13 bases stayed unmatched. The CDR3 consists of 16 residues. Germline CDR1 SGHAT, CDR2 FQNNGV. In DNA, the CDR3 is TGTGCCAGCAGCTTCCCCGGGGTAGCGGGAGTTGGGGAGCAGTACTTC. Its protein product is CASSFPGVAGVGEQYF.

CDR3 protein: CASSPGTAINMNTEAFF. CDR3 DNA sequence: TGTGCCAGCAGCCCAGGGACGGCTATCAACATGAACACTGAAGCTTTCTTT. The chain couples TRBV5-6 to TRBJ1-1; D possibly corresponds to TRBD1 (5 bases). Between the trimmed V and J ends, which lost 4 bases and 0 bases, there was a span of 19 bases. The germline V gene encodes CDR1 SGHDT and CDR2 YYEEEE. The CDR3 is 17 residues long.

The chain employs TRBV5-1 and TRBJ1-4; no firm D call. The germline gives CDR1 SGHRS, CDR2 YFSETQ. The ends were cut back, 2 bases at V and 8 bases at J, with 16 bases in the middle. The length of the CDR3 is 15 residues. In DNA, the CDR3 is TGCGCCAGCAGCTTAGGAACCCCTGGGAAAGAAAAACTGTTTTTT. Residues: CASSLGTPGKEKLFF.

The chain couples TRBV27 to TRBJ2-1, with TRBD2 matching over 11 bases. CDR3 length: 16 residues. Unmatched junction bases numbered 7, after V lost 5 bases and J lost 4 bases. The germline CDR1 and CDR2 sequences are MNHEY and SMNVEV (reference sequence). The DNA for the CDR3 is TGTGCCAGCAGTCGCCTAGCGGGAGGATGGTACAATGAGCAGTTCTTC. Its protein product is CASSRLAGGWYNEQFF.

The V call is TRBV11-1, the J call TRBJ2-2; TRBD2 agrees at 7 bases. Germline CDR1 is SGHAT and CDR2 is FQDESV (reference sequence). V shed 5 bases, J shed 5 bases, and the junction held 11 bases outside the gene matches. The CDR3 is 16 amino acids. The CDR3: CASSPVSGRGTGELFF. The CDR3 nucleotides are TGTGCCAGCAGCCCCGTGAGCGGGCGGGGGACCGGGGAGCTGTTTTTT. Using reference TRBV11-1 and TRBJ2-2 for the parts outside the CDR3, the full variable domain is EAEVAQSPRYKITEKSQAVAFWCDPISGHATLYWYRQILGQGPELLVQFQDESVVDDSQLPKDRFSAERLKGVDSTLKIQPAELGDSAMYLCASSPVSGRGTGELFFGEGSRLTVL.

The chain carries TRBV7-6 and TRBJ2-2; TRBD2 matches 12 bases. Germline V gene data show CDR1 as SGHVS and CDR2 as FNYEAQ. Trimming at V came to 1 base and at J to 2 bases, leaving 5 bases not matched to a gene. The CDR3 runs 18 residues. The CDR3 sequence is CASSLGLAGAPNTGELFF. DNA of the CDR3: TGTGCCAGCAGCTTAGGACTAGCGGGAGCCCCCAACACCGGGGAGCTGTTTTTT.

The CDR3 nucleotides are TGCAGTGCTAGCTTGGATGGCTACACCTTC. It specifies CSASLDGYTF. The V and J genes are TRBV20-1 and TRBJ1-2; D call uncertain. The CDR3 length is 10 residues. Trimming shortened V by 3 bases and J by 6 bases, and 5 bases separated the two germline ends. In germline, CDR1 is DFQATT, CDR2 SNEGSKA (reference sequence).

V and J are TRBV28 and TRBJ2-2; D gene uncertain. CDR1 is MDHEN and CDR2 is SYDVKM in the germline V gene. This CDR3 is built from 15 residues. Trimming took 8 bases from V and 0 from J, leaving 13 bases between them. CDR3 in amino acids: CASSTLLANTGELFF. Here the CDR3 DNA reads TGTGCCAGCTCCACATTACTCGCGAACACCGGGGAGCTGTTTTTT.

The sample holds a few counts of this clone. The chain is built from TRBV2 and TRBJ2-2; D is ambiguous. The V gene lost 7 bases and the J gene lost 0 bases, with 12 bases spanning the gap. Germline CDR1 reads SNHLY; CDR2 reads FYNNEI. CDR3 length: 15 amino acids. CDR3 protein: CASIVGLANTGELFF. The CDR3 DNA is TGTGCCAGCATTGTCGGGCTAGCGAACACCGGGGAGCTGTTTTTT.